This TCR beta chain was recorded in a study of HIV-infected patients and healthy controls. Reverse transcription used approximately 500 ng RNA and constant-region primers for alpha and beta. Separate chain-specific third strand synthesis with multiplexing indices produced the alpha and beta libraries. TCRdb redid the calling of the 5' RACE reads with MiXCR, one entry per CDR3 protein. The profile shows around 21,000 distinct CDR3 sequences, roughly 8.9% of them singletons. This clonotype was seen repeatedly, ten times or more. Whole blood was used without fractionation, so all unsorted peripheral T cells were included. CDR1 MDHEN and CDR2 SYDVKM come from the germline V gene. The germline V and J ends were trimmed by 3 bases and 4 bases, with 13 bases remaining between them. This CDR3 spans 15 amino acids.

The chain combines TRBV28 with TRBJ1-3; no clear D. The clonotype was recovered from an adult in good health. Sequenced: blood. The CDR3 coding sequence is TGTGCCAGCAGTTTTTACGAACTAGGCGGAAACACCATATATTTT. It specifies CASSFYELGGNTIYF.